The T cell receptor beta chain under discussion was sequenced for a study of vaccination and CD4 T cells after COVID-19. Study summary: Overlapping spike peptides of SARS-CoV-2, HCoV-NL63, HCoV-OC43 and HCoV-229E were used, and cells were stimulated with them.

With respect to this clonotype: The antigen is undetermined.

Treatment reported: roughly 11-day PBMC culture with coronavirus spike peptide pools or control peptides (ViraFEST assay). After expanding antigen-specific T cells with peptide pools, ViraFEST sequenced their TCRs. After being plated at around 2 million per well, PBMCs were cultured with about 10 IU/ml IL-2 and around 11 ug/ml peptide pools. An Oncomine TCR Beta short-read assay was used to sequence the DNA from cultured CD4+ T cells. Cultured CD4+ T cells yielded the extracted genomic DNA. TCRdb called the PCR reads again in MiXCR, with one record for every CDR3 protein. The sample consists of 10,000 to 15,000 distinct CDR3 sequences, approximately 65% of them appearing once. The receptor was isolated from a human donor who had recovered from COVID-19. Source material: CD4+ T cells from blood, cultured in vitro.

Here the CDR3 DNA reads TGTGCCAGCAGCTACCGAGGGGGAAACACTGAAGCTTTCTTT. Protein: CASSYRGGNTEAFF. The chain carries TRBV7-2 and TRBJ1-1; possibly TRBD1 for D (6 bases). Trimming removed 4 bases from V and 2 bases from J, with 11 bases in between. The CDR3 contains 14 residues. Germline CDR1 SGHTA, CDR2 FQGNSA.